What follows are 30 T cell receptor beta chains derived from one specimen sequenced in a study of CXCR3-negative and CXCR3-positive naive CD8 T cells. TRB cDNA was prepared as libraries by UMI-labeled 5' RACE. TCRdb derives one entry per CDR3 protein from the 5' RACE reads, leaving out DNA. Its table lists about 150,000 distinct CDR3 sequences. Study observations and caveats: For CXCR3-positive naive cells, TRB CDR3s were more hydrophobic than those of CXCR3-negative naive cells.

No antigen has been identified for these receptors. Sequences were obtained from naive CXCR3+ CD8+ T cells from blood. Subset described: CD45RO-CCR7+CD27+CD95- naive CD8+ T cells expressing CXCR3 (TNR3+). The source is a human donor in good health. Some clones in this sample may be carry-over from other donors' samples.

This chain links TRBV29-1 with TRBJ2-5; the D call of TRBD1 rests on TCRdb alone, since no DNA is present to check it. The CDR3 length is 14 residues. Germline values: CDR1 SQVTM, CDR2 ANQGSEA. This CDR3 reads CSVEGDRVQETQYF.

The CDR3 reads CASSFASPYNSPLHF. The chain uses TRBV7-2 and TRBJ1-6. This CDR3 is 15 amino acids long. Germline V lookup: CDR1 SGHTA, CDR2 FQGNSA.

The chain couples TRBV29-1 to TRBJ2-1. CDR1 SQVTM and CDR2 ANQGSEA come from the germline V gene. CDR3 size: 12 residues. CDR3 residues: CSVEHSYNEQFF.

V gene TRBV4-1 combines with J gene TRBJ2-1. Germline CDR1 reads MGHRA; CDR2 reads YSYEKL. This CDR3 spans 16 amino acids. CDR3 residues: CASSQEYKDILNEQFF.

The gene calls are TRBV2 and TRBJ1-2; there is no DNA to check the TCRdb D call of TRBD1. The CDR3 is 18 amino acids. Per the germline V gene, CDR1 is SNHLY and CDR2 is FYNNEI. The CDR3 loop reads CASSGKPGRQRANYGYTF.

V is TRBV9 and J is TRBJ1-1. The germline CDR1 and CDR2 sequences are SGDLS and YYNGEE. The CDR3 spans 14 residues. The CDR3 here is CASSVPESNTEAFF.

This sequence joins TRBV4-1 and TRBJ1-6. This CDR3 contains 15 residues. CDR1 and CDR2 (germline): MGHRA, YSYEKL. The CDR3 region is CASSQSGGGNSPLHF.

The chain uses TRBV5-1 and TRBJ2-1; TCRdb's assignment of TRBD1 cannot be checked, as there is no DNA. Germline values: CDR1 SGHRS, CDR2 YFSETQ. The CDR3 sequence is 15 residues long. Here the CDR3 reads CASSFIQGKYDEQFF. Using reference TRBV5-1 and TRBJ2-1 for the parts outside the CDR3, the full variable domain is KAGVTQTPRYLIKTRGQQVTLSCSPISGHRSVSWYQQTPGQGLQFLFEYFSETQRNKGNFPGRFSGRQFSNSRSEMNVSTLELGDSALYLCASSFIQGKYDEQFFGPGTRLTVL.

This sequence joins TRBV7-6 and TRBJ1-5. CDR3 size: 13 residues. Germline V gene lookup returns CDR1 SGHVS and CDR2 FNYEAQ. The CDR3 loop is CASSLARYQPQHF.

This chain links TRBV24-1 with TRBJ2-5; TCRdb lists TRBD2, though no DNA is available to test this call. The CDR3 consists of 17 residues. CDR1 and CDR2 (germline): KGHDR, SFDVKD. The chain's CDR3 is CATSDPPGGFHQETQYF.

CDR3 protein: CASSLTVGWGRDTQYF. The chain links TRBV7-9 to TRBJ2-3; TCRdb's D gene call, TRBD1, goes unchecked for lack of DNA. Germline loops: CDR1 SEHNR, CDR2 FQNEAQ (reference sequence). There are 16 residues in the CDR3. Based on the CDR3 plus reference TRBV7-9 and TRBJ2-3, the full variable domain is DTGVSQNPRHKITKRGQNVTFRCDPISEHNRLYWYRQTLGQGPEFLTYFQNEAQLEKSRLLSDRFSAERPKGSFSTLEIQRTEQGDSAMYLCASSLTVGWGRDTQYFGPGTRLTVL.

CDR3 protein: CASSMTGDSYEQYF. V and J are TRBV7-3 and TRBJ2-7; TCRdb's assignment of TRBD1 cannot be checked, as there is no DNA. The CDR3 has 14 amino acids. Germline CDR1 SGHTA, CDR2 FQGTGA.

The CDR3 is CATSDSITGTEDSPLHF. The gene calls are TRBV15 and TRBJ1-6; lacking DNA, the TRBD1 call made by TCRdb goes unchecked. Germline assignment: CDR1 LNHNV and CDR2 YYDKDF (reference sequence). This CDR3 spans 17 amino acids.

This chain links TRBV5-6 with TRBJ2-7; TCRdb designates TRBD1, a call that cannot be tested without DNA. From germline, CDR1 is SGHDT and CDR2 YYEEEE. The CDR3 covers 14 residues. CDR3 loop: CASSPPGKSYEQYF.

The J gene is TRBJ2-1, the V gene TRBV20-1; without DNA, the TCRdb call of TRBD1 cannot be checked. The germline gives CDR1 DFQATT, CDR2 SNEGSKA (reference sequence). The CDR3 is 15 residues long. CDR3 protein: CSARDTGGGPHEQFF.

The chain employs TRBV27 and TRBJ2-1. Per the germline V gene, CDR1 is MNHEY and CDR2 is SMNVEV (reference sequence). CDR3 length equals 12 residues. The CDR3 sequence is CASSFTPHEQFF.

J is TRBJ2-7 and V is TRBV6-2 or TRBV6-3. The CDR3 contains 13 residues. Germline V gives CDR1 MNHEY, CDR2 SVGEGT. CDR3 sequence reads: CASSYTMPYEQYF.

The V gene is TRBV11-2, the J gene TRBJ2-7; TCRdb's D call of TRBD2 is untestable without DNA. The CDR3 runs to 12 residues. Germline values: CDR1 SGHAT, CDR2 FQNNGV. CDR3 in amino acids: CASSRGGIEQYF.

This chain uses TRBV2 with TRBJ2-1; TCRdb indicates TRBD2, and absent DNA this call remains unverified. Looked up from germline, CDR1 is SNHLY and CDR2 is FYNNEI. The CDR3 totals 16 residues. The CDR3 region is CASSEAGLSSYNEQFF.

The chain employs TRBV2 and TRBJ2-1; the D gene TCRdb calls, TRBD1, cannot be checked with no DNA. Germline-derived CDR1 and CDR2 are SNHLY and FYNNEI. The length of the CDR3 is 14 residues. CDR3 loop: CASSGHRGWHEQFF.

The chain is built from TRBV28 and TRBJ2-1. Germline assignment: CDR1 MDHEN and CDR2 SYDVKM. The CDR3 totals 13 residues. CDR3 sequence reads: CASTYTPYNEQFF.

V gene TRBV13 combines with J gene TRBJ2-5. Per the germline V gene, CDR1 is PRHDT and CDR2 is FYEKMQ (reference sequence). CDR3 length: 16 residues. CDR3 in amino acids: CASSLGTSGWQETQYF.

The chain joins TRBV5-1 to TRBJ2-2; the TCRdb call, TRBD1, lacks DNA for checking. The CDR3 consists of 15 residues. Germline CDR1 is SGHRS and CDR2 is YFSETQ. CDR3 protein: CASSWTGQPFGELFF. Full variable domain (remainder filled in from reference TRBV5-1 and TRBJ2-2): KAGVTQTPRYLIKTRGQQVTLSCSPISGHRSVSWYQQTPGQGLQFLFEYFSETQRNKGNFPGRFSGRQFSNSRSEMNVSTLELGDSALYLCASSWTGQPFGELFFGEGSRLTVL.

The gene calls are TRBV5-1 and TRBJ2-1. CDR3 length equals 14 residues. Germline V gene sequence: CDR1 SGHRS, CDR2 YFSETQ. The chain's CDR3 is CASSLALSRGEQFF.

The rearrangement uses TRBV6-2 or TRBV6-3 and TRBJ1-1. The CDR3 length is 13 residues. CDR1 and CDR2 from the germline V gene are MNHEY and SVGEGT. The CDR3 region is CASSYSLGTEAFF.

The V gene is TRBV29-1, the J gene TRBJ1-2; with no DNA, the TCRdb D assignment of TRBD1 cannot be verified. This CDR3 is 15 amino acids long. Germline V CDR1 and CDR2: SQVTM, ANQGSEA. CDR3 sequence reads: CSVEEEGQGAYGYTF.

V and J are TRBV7-9 and TRBJ2-5; TCRdb outputs TRBD2, but without DNA this stays unchecked. CDR1 SEHNR and CDR2 FQNEAQ come from the germline V gene (reference sequence). The length of the CDR3 is 15 residues. The CDR3 region is CASSPPWASGETQYF.

V is TRBV6-2 or TRBV6-3 and J is TRBJ2-3. The CDR3 is made up of 13 amino acids. The V gene's germline CDR1 is MNHEY and CDR2 SVGEGT. CDR3 in amino acids: CASSYSMGDTQYF.

V gene TRBV6-2 or TRBV6-3 combines with J gene TRBJ2-1. The CDR3 length is 12 residues. Germline V lookup: CDR1 MNHEY, CDR2 SVGEGT. The CDR3 sequence is CASSYFYNEQFF.

The rearrangement joins TRBV5-1 to TRBJ2-7; TCRdb returns TRBD1, unconfirmable since there is no DNA. Germline CDR1 SGHRS, CDR2 YFSETQ. The CDR3 contains 15 residues. The chain's CDR3 is CASSGPTGVSAEQYF.